The 28 T cell receptor beta chains below were found in one sample sequenced in a study of control samples from healthy donors and cancer patients. Data came from immunoSEQ multiplex PCR; TCRdb stores just in-frame clones and leaves some out. This repertoire includes about 210,000 clones. The specimen was blood. These receptor sequences come from a young woman in good health.

The CDR3 loop is CASRRDRGSWGYTF. CDR3 coding DNA: TGTGCCAGCAGGCGGGACAGGGGGAGCTGGGGCTACACCTTC. The chain joins TRBV2 to TRBJ1-2; 11 nucleotides match TRBD1. J gave up 8 bases and V 6 bases, and 8 bases lay outside the gene matches. CDR1 is SNHLY and CDR2 is FYNNEI in the germline V gene. CDR3 length: 14 amino acids. Variable domain in full (rest from reference TRBV2 and TRBJ1-2): EPEVTQTPSHQVTQMGQEVILRCVPISNHLYFYWYRQILGQKVEFLVSFYNNEISEKSEIFDDQFSVERPDGSNFTLKIRSTKLEDSAMYFCASRRDRGSWGYTFGSGTRLTVV.

V gene TRBV6-5 combines with J gene TRBJ1-1, with 9 bases matching TRBD1. The CDR3 has 14 residues. J gave up 6 bases and V 5 bases, and 7 bases lay outside the gene matches. Germline CDR1 reads MNHEY; CDR2 reads SVGAGI. The CDR3 nucleotides are TGTGCCAGCAGTCCGCCTCGGACAGGGGCTGAAGCTTTCTTT. Amino acid sequence: CASSPPRTGAEAFF.

This chain uses TRBV7-2 with TRBJ2-1, with D unresolved. The V gene's germline CDR1 is SGHTA and CDR2 FQGNSA. V was clipped by 0 bases and J by 7 bases, with 10 bases between them. This CDR3 comprises 14 residues. CDR3 in DNA: TGTGCCAGCAGCTTAGCCGCGGCGCCTAATGAGCAGTTCTTC. Translating it yields CASSLAAAPNEQFF.

Concerning this clone itself: Other DNA sequences from this sample encode an identical CDR3 as well. The V call is TRBV15, the J call TRBJ2-7; 10 bases agree with TRBD1. Unmatched junction bases numbered 2, after V lost 5 bases and J lost 1 base. Germline V gene data show CDR1 as LNHNV and CDR2 as YYDKDF (reference sequence). The CDR3 is 14 amino acids. In nucleotides, the CDR3 is TGTGCCACCAGCCGGGACAGGGGATCCTACGAGCAGTACTTC. Translating it yields CATSRDRGSYEQYF.

The chain is built from TRBV24-1 and TRBJ2-3; tentatively, D is TRBD2 (6 bases). Trimming removed 4 bases from V and 5 bases from J, with 15 bases in between. The CDR3 is made up of 15 amino acids. Looked up from germline, CDR1 is KGHDR and CDR2 is SFDVKD. The CDR3 region is CATSDVEGEIDTQYF. For the CDR3, the DNA is TGTGCCACCAGTGACGTGGAGGGTGAAATAGATACGCAGTATTTT.

The chain has TRBV3-1 (or the pseudogene TRBV3-2) and TRBJ2-4, with D perhaps matching TRBD1 (5 bases). The CDR3 spans 20 residues. Germline V CDR1 and CDR2: LGHDT, YNNKEL (reference sequence). V was trimmed by 4 bases and J by 0 bases, leaving 25 bases between them. As DNA, the CDR3 is TGTGCCAGCAGCCCGCTCCGACCCGACAGAGAACCCCTAGCCAAAAACATTCAGTACTTC. Translation gives CASSPLRPDREPLAKNIQYF.

V is TRBV28 and J is TRBJ1-5, with a weak D call TRBD1 (6 bases). The CDR3 runs 14 residues. Per germline, CDR1 MDHEN and CDR2 SYDVKM. V shed 6 bases and J shed 1 base, with 10 bases lying between them. The CDR3 here is CASSRGGSNQPQHF. The CDR3 nucleotides read TGTGCCAGCAGCAGAGGGGGGAGCAATCAGCCCCAGCATTTT.

The V call is TRBV11-3, the J call TRBJ1-5, with a tentative D call TRBD1 (6 bases). The V end lost 5 bases, the J end lost 0 bases, and 23 bases lay between the germline ends. This CDR3 has 19 amino acids. Looked up from germline, CDR1 is SGHNT and CDR2 is YENEEA. Here the CDR3 reads CASSRAPINTGNSNQPQHF. The CDR3 bases are TGTGCCAGCAGCCGCGCGCCTATAAACACAGGGAATAGCAATCAGCCCCAGCATTTT.

The chain is built from TRBV5-1 and TRBJ1-1; D may be TRBD1 (6 bases). Trimming cost V 1 base and J 3 bases, with 13 bases left between them. The germline gives CDR1 SGHRS, CDR2 YFSETQ. This CDR3 contains 15 residues. As DNA, the CDR3 is TGCGCCAGCAGCTTGACAGGGAGAAGGGACACTGAAGCTTTCTTT. Translating gives CASSLTGRRDTEAFF.

The genes are TRBV28 and TRBJ1-5; no firm D call. This CDR3 comprises 16 residues. The V end was cut by 6 bases, the J end by 0 bases, with 15 bases between. Germline loops: CDR1 MDHEN, CDR2 SYDVKM. Written as DNA, the CDR3 is TGTGCCAGCAGCCCTAGTCCAGCCCCTAGCAATCAGCCCCAGCATTTT. It specifies CASSPSPAPSNQPQHF.

The chain carries TRBV19 and TRBJ1-2, with 12 positions matching TRBD1. The J segment lost 8 bases and the V segment lost 3 bases, leaving 10 bases of the junction unmatched. Germline V gives CDR1 LNHDA, CDR2 SQIVND (reference sequence). There are 16 residues in the CDR3. CDR3 bases: TGTGCCAGTAGTATCTTGGTGGGACAGGGGGCGCGGGGCTACACCTTC. Translating it yields CASSILVGQGARGYTF. Filled out from reference TRBV19 and TRBJ1-2, the complete variable domain reads DGGITQSPKYLFRKEGQNVTLSCEQNLNHDAMYWYRQDPGQGLRLIYYSQIVNDFQKGDIAEGYSVSREKKESFPLTVTSAQKNPTAFYLCASSILVGQGARGYTFGSGTRLTVV.

The rearrangement joins TRBV7-2 to TRBJ1-5, with no clear D. This CDR3 contains 15 residues. Trimming stripped 2 bases from V and 0 bases from J, with 8 bases between. Germline V gives CDR1 SGHTA, CDR2 FQGNSA. DNA of the CDR3: TGTGCCAGCAGCTTAACGTTCTATAGCAATCAGCCCCAGCATTTT. This translates into CASSLTFYSNQPQHF.

The chain employs TRBV3-1 (or the pseudogene TRBV3-2) and TRBJ2-1; tentative D call: TRBD1 (5 bases). Germline loops: CDR1 LGHDT, CDR2 YNNKEL (reference sequence). CDR3 length: 15 amino acids. V lost 3 bases and J lost 9, with 18 bases in between. The CDR3 DNA reads TGTGCCAGCAGCCACGACAGTGAGGTCTCGGGTGAGCAGTTCTTC. Amino acid sequence: CASSHDSEVSGEQFF.

This sequence joins TRBV11-1 and TRBJ1-1; possible D gene TRBD1, 5 bases. Per the germline V gene, CDR1 is SGHAT and CDR2 is FQDESV (reference sequence). This CDR3 spans 16 amino acids. V was trimmed by 5 bases and J by 6 bases, leaving 22 bases between them. The CDR3 here is CASSPGTAEIFAEAFF. The CDR3 DNA reads TGTGCCAGCAGCCCGGGGACGGCGGAAATCTTCGCTGAAGCTTTCTTT.

V is TRBV6-2 or TRBV6-3 and J is TRBJ2-1; D is unresolved. This CDR3 has 12 residues. V was pared by 5 bases and J by 6 bases, with 8 bases between. CDR1 MNHEY and CDR2 SVGEGT come from the germline V gene. The CDR3 sequence is CASSPAVNEQFF. DNA of the CDR3: TGTGCCAGCAGTCCCGCTGTCAATGAGCAGTTCTTC.

The chain combines TRBV6-5 with TRBJ1-2; weak D call: TRBD1 (6 bases). Trimming took 6 bases from V and 5 from J, leaving 13 bases between them. This CDR3 contains 13 residues. Germline V gives CDR1 MNHEY, CDR2 SVGAGI. CDR3 sequence: CASRQGQTYGYTF. CDR3 nucleotides: TGTGCCAGCAGACAAGGACAGACTTATGGCTACACCTTC.

The rearrangement links TRBV7-2 to TRBJ2-7, with 7 bases lining up with TRBD1. Germline CDR1 and CDR2: SGHTA and FQGNSA. V was clipped by 2 bases and J by 3 bases; unmatched bases: 13. This CDR3 contains 17 residues. CDR3 nucleotide sequence: TGTGCCAGCAGCTTAACTTTCGGGGACAGTCCAAACTACGAGCAGTACTTC. This codes for CASSLTFGDSPNYEQYF.

The J gene is TRBJ2-5, the V gene TRBV5-1, with TRBD2 matching over 9 bases. This CDR3 is 15 amino acids long. The germline V gene encodes CDR1 SGHRS and CDR2 YFSETQ. J lost 5 bases, V lost 4 bases, and 9 bases had no gene match. CDR3 sequence: CASSVSGGLRETQYF. In DNA, the CDR3 is TGCGCCAGCAGCGTAAGCGGGGGGCTCCGGGAGACCCAGTACTTC.

The chain joins TRBV11-2 to TRBJ2-3; D perhaps matches TRBD2 (7 bases). The CDR3 contains 15 residues. The germline gives CDR1 SGHAT, CDR2 FQNNGV. Trimming stripped 4 bases from V and 3 bases from J, with 14 bases between. As DNA, the CDR3 is TGTGCCAGCAGCTCCGGGGCGGGGGCAACAGATACGCAGTATTTT. Translating gives CASSSGAGATDTQYF.

The chain carries TRBV29-1 and TRBJ2-5, with unresolved D. Germline V CDR1 and CDR2: SQVTM, ANQGSEA. V was shortened by 3 bases and J by 1 base, with 3 bases between the two germline ends. The CDR3 has 11 residues. The CDR3 protein is CSVDSQETQYF. The DNA for the CDR3 is TGCAGCGTTGACAGCCAAGAGACCCAGTACTTC.

This rearrangement joins TRBV3-1 (or the pseudogene TRBV3-2) to TRBJ1-4; D is perhaps TRBD1 (5 bases). Germline loops: CDR1 LGHDT, CDR2 YNNKEL (reference sequence). V dropped 1 base and J dropped 1 base, with 7 bases sitting between them. This CDR3 comprises 15 residues. CDR3 nucleotides: TGTGCCAGCAGCCAAGGGGGGATAACTAATGAAAAACTGTTTTTT. Its protein is CASSQGGITNEKLFF.

This sequence joins TRBV7-6 and TRBJ2-3; 14 bases map to TRBD2. The CDR3 contains 16 residues. The V segment lost 4 bases and the J segment 6 bases; nucleotides outside the gene matches: 6. Germline CDR1 and CDR2: SGHVS and FNYEAQ. CDR3 bases: TGTGCCAGCAGCTCGGGACTAGCGGGGGCGGGGGATACGCAGTATTTT. As protein: CASSSGLAGAGDTQYF. Full variable domain (remainder filled in from reference TRBV7-6 and TRBJ2-3): GAGVSQSPRYKVTKRGQDVALRCDPISGHVSLYWYRQALGQGPEFLTYFNYEAQQDKSGLPNDRFSAERPEGSISTLTIQRTEQRDSAMYRCASSSGLAGAGDTQYFGPGTRLTVL.

The chain recombines TRBV19 with TRBJ1-2; D unresolved. Germline CDR1 reads LNHDA; CDR2 reads SQIVND (reference sequence). The CDR3 sequence is 13 residues long. V lost 5 bases and J 1 base, leaving 8 bases between the germline ends. CDR3 region: CASSFYLNYGYTF. The CDR3 DNA reads as TGTGCCAGTAGTTTCTACCTTAACTATGGCTACACCTTC.

This rearrangement joins TRBV28 to TRBJ1-2, with TRBD1 matching over 7 bases. Germline trimming cut 2 bases from V and 7 bases from J; bases unmatched to any gene: 10. CDR1 and CDR2 (germline): MDHEN, SYDVKM. The CDR3 is 15 residues long. This CDR3 is CASSLRTIQGPGYTF. The CDR3 region has the DNA TGTGCCAGCAGTTTAAGGACTATACAGGGGCCTGGCTACACCTTC.

The chain uses TRBV2 and TRBJ2-7; D may match TRBD1 or TRBD2 (5 bases each). CDR1 is SNHLY and CDR2 is FYNNEI in the germline V gene. The V end was cut by 8 bases, the J end by 6 bases, with 11 bases between. This CDR3 is built from 11 residues. The CDR3 sequence: CASGGRREQYF. The CDR3 bases are TGTGCCAGCGGGGGACGTCGCGAGCAGTACTTC.

The V call is TRBV13, the J call TRBJ1-3; D not certain. V was clipped by 2 bases and J by 0 bases, with 11 bases between them. Germline CDR1 and CDR2: PRHDT and FYEKMQ (reference sequence). The CDR3 runs 16 residues. Written as DNA, the CDR3 is TGTGCCAGCAGCTTATATGTGGGGAGCTCTGGAAACACCATATATTTT. It translates to CASSLYVGSSGNTIYF.

The chain combines TRBV5-4 with TRBJ2-2; 8 bases are shared with TRBD2. V was clipped by 4 bases and J by 7 bases; unmatched bases: 9. This CDR3 contains 15 residues. Germline V gene sequence: CDR1 SGHNT, CDR2 YYREEE (reference sequence). In nucleotides, the CDR3 is TGTGCCAGCAGCAAACCGGGACTAGACGTCGGGGAGCTGTTTTTT. Translating it yields CASSKPGLDVGELFF.

The chain employs TRBV9 and TRBJ2-3, with TRBD1 matching 7 bases. Trimming removed 0 bases from V and 4 bases from J; junction bases left unmatched: 5. The germline V gene encodes CDR1 SGDLS and CDR2 YYNGEE. The CDR3 is made up of 15 amino acids. CDR3: CASSVEGASADTQYF. CDR3 in DNA: TGTGCCAGCAGCGTAGAGGGGGCGAGCGCAGATACGCAGTATTTT.